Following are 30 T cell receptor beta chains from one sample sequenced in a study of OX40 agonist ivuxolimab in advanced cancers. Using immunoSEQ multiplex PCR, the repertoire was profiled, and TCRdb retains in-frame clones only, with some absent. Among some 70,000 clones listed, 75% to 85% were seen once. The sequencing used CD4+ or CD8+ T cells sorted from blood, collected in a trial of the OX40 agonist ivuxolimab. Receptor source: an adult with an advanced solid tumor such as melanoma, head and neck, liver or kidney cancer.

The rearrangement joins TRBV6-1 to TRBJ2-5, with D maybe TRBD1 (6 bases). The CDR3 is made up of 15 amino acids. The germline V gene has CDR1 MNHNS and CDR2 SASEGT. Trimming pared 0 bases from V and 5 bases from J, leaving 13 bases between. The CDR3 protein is CASSEALGAQETQYF. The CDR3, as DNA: TGTGCCAGCAGTGAAGCGCTGGGGGCTCAGGAGACCCAGTACTTC.

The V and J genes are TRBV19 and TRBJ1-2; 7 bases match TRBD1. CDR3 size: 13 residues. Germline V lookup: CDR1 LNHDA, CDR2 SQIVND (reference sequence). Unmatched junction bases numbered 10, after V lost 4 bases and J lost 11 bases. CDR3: CASSTIGQARYTF. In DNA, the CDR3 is TGTGCCAGTAGTACTATTGGACAGGCGCGGTACACCTTC.

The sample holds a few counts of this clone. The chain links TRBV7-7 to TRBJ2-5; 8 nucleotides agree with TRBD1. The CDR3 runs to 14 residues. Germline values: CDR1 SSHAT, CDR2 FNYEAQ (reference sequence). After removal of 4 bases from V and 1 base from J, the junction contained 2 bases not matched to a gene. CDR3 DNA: TGTGCCAGCAGCTCCGACAGGGGCCAAGAGACCCAGTACTTC. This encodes CASSSDRGQETQYF.

Written as DNA, the CDR3 is TGTGCCAGCAGGACCGGGACGAAGAGCTACACCTTC. The encoded protein is CASRTGTKSYTF. This chain links TRBV6-5 with TRBJ1-2; perhaps TRBD1 as D (5 bases). The CDR3 has 12 residues. The V and J ends lost 6 bases and 9 bases respectively, with 14 bases between them. Germline values: CDR1 MNHEY, CDR2 SVGAGI.

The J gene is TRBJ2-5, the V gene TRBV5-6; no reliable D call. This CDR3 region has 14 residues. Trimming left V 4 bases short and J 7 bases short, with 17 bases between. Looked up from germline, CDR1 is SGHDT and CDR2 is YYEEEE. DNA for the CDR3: TGTGCCAGCAGCCCGACGGCCCTACGAGGGACCCAGTACTTC. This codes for CASSPTALRGTQYF.

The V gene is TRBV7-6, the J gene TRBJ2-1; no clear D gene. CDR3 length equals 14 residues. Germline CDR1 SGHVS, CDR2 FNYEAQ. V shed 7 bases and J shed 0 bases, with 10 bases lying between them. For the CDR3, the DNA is TGTGCCAGCACCGATCGTGGCTCCTACAATGAGCAGTTCTTC. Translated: CASTDRGSYNEQFF. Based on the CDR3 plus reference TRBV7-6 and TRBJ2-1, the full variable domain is GAGVSQSPRYKVTKRGQDVALRCDPISGHVSLYWYRQALGQGPEFLTYFNYEAQQDKSGLPNDRFSAERPEGSISTLTIQRTEQRDSAMYRCASTDRGSYNEQFFGPGTRLTVL.

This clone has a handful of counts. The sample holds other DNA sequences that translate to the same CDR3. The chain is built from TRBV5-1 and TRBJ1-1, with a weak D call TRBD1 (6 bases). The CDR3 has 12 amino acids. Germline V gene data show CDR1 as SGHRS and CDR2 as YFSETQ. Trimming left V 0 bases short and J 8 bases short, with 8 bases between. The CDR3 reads CASSLGDREAFF. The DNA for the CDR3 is TGCGCCAGCAGCTTGGGAGACAGGGAAGCTTTCTTT.

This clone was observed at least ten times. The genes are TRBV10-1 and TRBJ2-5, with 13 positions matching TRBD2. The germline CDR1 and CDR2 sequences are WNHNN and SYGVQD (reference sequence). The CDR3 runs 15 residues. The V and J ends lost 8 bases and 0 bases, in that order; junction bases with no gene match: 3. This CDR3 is CASPTSGGNQETQYF. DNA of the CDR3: TGCGCCAGCCCGACTAGCGGGGGGAACCAAGAGACCCAGTACTTC.

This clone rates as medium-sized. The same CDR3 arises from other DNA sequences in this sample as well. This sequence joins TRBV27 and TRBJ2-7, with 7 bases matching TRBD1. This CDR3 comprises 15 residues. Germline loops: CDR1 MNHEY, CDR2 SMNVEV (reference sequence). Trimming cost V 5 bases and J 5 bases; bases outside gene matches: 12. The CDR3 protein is CASSPRQGSGNEQYF. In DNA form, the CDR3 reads TGTGCCAGCAGTCCCCGACAGGGATCCGGAAACGAGCAGTACTTC.

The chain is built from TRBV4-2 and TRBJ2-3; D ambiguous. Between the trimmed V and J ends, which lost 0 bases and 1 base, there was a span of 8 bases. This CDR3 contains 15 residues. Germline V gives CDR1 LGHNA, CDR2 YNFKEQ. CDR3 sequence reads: CASSQETEGTDTQYF. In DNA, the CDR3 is TGTGCCAGCAGCCAAGAGACTGAGGGCACAGATACGCAGTATTTT.

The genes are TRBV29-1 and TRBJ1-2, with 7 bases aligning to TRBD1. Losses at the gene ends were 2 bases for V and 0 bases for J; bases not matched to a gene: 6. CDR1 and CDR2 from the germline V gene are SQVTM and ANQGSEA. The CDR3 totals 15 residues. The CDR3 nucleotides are TGCAGCGTTGAACGCGACAGGGTAGCTAACTATGGCTACACCTTC. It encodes CSVERDRVANYGYTF.

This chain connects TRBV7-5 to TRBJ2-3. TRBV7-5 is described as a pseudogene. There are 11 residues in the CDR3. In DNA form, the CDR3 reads TGTGCCAGCAGCGACGGAGATACGCAGTATTTT. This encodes CASSDGDTQYF.

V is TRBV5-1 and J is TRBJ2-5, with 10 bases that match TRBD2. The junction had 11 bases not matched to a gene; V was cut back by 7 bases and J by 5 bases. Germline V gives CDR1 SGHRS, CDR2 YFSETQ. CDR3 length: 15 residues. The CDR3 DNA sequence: TGCGCCAGCTCGGCTAGCGGGGGCCAGAGGGAGACCCAGTACTTC. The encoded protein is CASSASGGQRETQYF. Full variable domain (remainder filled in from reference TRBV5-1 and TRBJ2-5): KAGVTQTPRYLIKTRGQQVTLSCSPISGHRSVSWYQQTPGQGLQFLFEYFSETQRNKGNFPGRFSGRQFSNSRSEMNVSTLELGDSALYLCASSASGGQRETQYFGPGTRLLVL.

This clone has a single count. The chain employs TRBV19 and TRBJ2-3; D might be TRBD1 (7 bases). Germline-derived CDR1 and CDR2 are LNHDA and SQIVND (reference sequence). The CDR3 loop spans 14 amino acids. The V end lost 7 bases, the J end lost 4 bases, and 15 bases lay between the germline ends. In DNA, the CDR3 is TGTGCCAGTACCAGGCAGGGGGGCCCAGATACGCAGTATTTT. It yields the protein CASTRQGGPDTQYF.

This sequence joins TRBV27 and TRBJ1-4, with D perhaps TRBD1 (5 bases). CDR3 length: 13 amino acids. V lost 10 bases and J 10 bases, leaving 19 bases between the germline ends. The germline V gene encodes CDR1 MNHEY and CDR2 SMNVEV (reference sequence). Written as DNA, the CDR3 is TGTGCCAACTGTTCTCAGGGTCGTGGAAAACTGTTTTTT. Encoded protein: CANCSQGRGKLFF.

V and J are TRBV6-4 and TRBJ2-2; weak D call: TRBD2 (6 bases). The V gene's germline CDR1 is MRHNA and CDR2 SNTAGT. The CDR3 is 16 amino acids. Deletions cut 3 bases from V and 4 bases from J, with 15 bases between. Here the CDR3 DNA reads TGTGCCAGCAGTGAAAGCGCGGGGACGAGCACCGGGGAGCTGTTTTTT. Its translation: CASSESAGTSTGELFF.

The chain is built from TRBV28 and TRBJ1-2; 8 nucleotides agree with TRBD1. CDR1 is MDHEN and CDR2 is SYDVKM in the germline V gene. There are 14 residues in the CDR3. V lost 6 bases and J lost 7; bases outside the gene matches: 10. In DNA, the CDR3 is TGTGCCAGCAGCAGGACAGGGATGGGGCCTGGCTACACCTTC. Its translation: CASSRTGMGPGYTF.

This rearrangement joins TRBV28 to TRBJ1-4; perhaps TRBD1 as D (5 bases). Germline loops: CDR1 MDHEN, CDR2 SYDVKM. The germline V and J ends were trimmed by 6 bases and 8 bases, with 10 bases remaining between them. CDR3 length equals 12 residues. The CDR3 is CASSLGREKLFF. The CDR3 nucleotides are TGTGCCAGCAGCTTGGGACGGGAAAAACTGTTTTTT.

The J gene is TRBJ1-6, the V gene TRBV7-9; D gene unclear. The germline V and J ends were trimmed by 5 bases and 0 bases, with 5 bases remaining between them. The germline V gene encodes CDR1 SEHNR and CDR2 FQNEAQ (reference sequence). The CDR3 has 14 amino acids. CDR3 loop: CASSPSSYNSPLHF. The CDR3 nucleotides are TGTGCCAGCAGCCCTAGCTCCTATAATTCACCCCTCCACTTT.

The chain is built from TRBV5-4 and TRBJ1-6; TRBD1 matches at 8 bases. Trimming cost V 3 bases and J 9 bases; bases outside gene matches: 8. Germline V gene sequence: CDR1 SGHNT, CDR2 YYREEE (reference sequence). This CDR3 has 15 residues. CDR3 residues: CASSSRGLGSSPLHF. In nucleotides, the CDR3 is TGTGCCAGCAGCTCCAGGGGGCTAGGAAGTTCACCCCTCCACTTT.

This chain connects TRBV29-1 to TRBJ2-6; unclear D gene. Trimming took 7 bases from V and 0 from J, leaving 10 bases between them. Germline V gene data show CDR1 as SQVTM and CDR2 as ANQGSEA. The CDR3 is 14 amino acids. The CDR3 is CSAVDNSGANVLTF. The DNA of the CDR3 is TGCAGCGCTGTCGACAACTCTGGGGCCAACGTCCTGACTTTC.

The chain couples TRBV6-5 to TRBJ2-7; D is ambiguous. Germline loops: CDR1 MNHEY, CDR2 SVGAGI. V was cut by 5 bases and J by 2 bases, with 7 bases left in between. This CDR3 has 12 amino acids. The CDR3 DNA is TGTGCCAGCAGTGACCGTGCCTACGAGCAGTACTTC. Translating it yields CASSDRAYEQYF.

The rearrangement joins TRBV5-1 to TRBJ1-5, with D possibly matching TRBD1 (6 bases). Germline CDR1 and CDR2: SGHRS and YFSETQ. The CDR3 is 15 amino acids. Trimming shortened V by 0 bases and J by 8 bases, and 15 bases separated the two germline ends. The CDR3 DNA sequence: TGCGCCAGCAGCTTGGGAAGAGGACAGCCTGAGCCCCAGCATTTT. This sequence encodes CASSLGRGQPEPQHF.

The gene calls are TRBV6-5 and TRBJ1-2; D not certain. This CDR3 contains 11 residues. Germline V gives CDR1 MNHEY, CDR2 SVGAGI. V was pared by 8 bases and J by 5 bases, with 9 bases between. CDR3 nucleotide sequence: TGTGCCAGCGGCCCCGGGTATGGCTACACCTTC. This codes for CASGPGYGYTF.

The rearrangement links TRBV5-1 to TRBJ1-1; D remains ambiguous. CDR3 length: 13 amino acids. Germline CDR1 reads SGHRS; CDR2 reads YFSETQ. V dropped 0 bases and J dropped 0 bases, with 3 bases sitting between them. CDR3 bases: TGCGCCAGCAGCTTGGAGGTGAACACTGAAGCTTTCTTT. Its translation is CASSLEVNTEAFF.

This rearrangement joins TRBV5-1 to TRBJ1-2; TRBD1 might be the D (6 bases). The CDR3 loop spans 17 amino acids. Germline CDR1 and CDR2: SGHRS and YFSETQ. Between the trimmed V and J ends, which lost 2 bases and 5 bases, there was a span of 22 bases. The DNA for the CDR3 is TGCGCCAGCAGCTTCATGGGGGACCAGGGGAGAGGATATGGCTACACCTTC. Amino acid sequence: CASSFMGDQGRGYGYTF.

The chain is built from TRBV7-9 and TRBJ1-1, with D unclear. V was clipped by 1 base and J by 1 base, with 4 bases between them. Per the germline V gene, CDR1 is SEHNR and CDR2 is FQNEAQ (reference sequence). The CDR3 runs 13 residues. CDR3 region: CASSLDPNTEAFF. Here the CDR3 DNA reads TGTGCCAGCAGCTTAGACCCGAACACTGAAGCTTTCTTT.

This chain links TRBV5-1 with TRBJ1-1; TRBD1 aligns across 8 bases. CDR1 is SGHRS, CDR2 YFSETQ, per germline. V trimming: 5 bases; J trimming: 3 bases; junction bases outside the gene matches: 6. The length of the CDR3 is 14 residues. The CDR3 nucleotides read TGCGCCAGCAGGCGGACAGGGAGGGACACTGAAGCTTTCTTT. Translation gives CASRRTGRDTEAFF.

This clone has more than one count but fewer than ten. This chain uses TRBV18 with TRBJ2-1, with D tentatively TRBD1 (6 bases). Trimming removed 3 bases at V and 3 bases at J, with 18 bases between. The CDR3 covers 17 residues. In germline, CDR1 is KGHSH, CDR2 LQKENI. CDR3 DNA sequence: TGTGCCAGCTCACCGAAGGGGGACGACCTTATCTACAATGAGCAGTTCTTC. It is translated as CASSPKGDDLIYNEQFF.

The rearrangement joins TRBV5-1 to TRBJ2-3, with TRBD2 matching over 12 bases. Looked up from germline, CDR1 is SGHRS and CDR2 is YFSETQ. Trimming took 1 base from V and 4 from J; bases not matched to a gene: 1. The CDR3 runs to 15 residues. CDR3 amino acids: CASSLSSGGADTQYF. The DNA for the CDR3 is TGCGCCAGCAGCTTGTCTAGCGGGGGGGCAGATACGCAGTATTTT.